This T cell receptor (beta chain) is from a study of blood T cell repertoires in COVID-19. The CDR3 spans 15 residues. Germline V gene sequence: CDR1 SGHRS, CDR2 YFSETQ. V lost 0 bases and J lost 2; bases outside the gene matches: 5. In the original processing: How many nucleated cells were present was estimated from reference gene primer amplification. Clones were sequenced by immunoSEQ multiplex PCR, and TCRdb holds only the in-frame ones, with some missing. V and J calls and clone size are those listed in that table; D and trimming were worked out from the DNA. The repertoire holds about 210,000 clones, with 83% as singletons.

The chain links TRBV5-1 to TRBJ2-7; 7 bases match TRBD2. This TCR derives from a woman between 40 and 55 years old with active or convalescent COVID-19. Source material: peripheral blood. The CDR3 sequence is CASSLGLAAPYEQYF. The CDR3 DNA is TGCGCCAGCAGCTTGGGTCTAGCGGCACCCTACGAGCAGTACTTC.